This entry lists 25 T cell receptor beta chains sequenced from one sample in a study of patients and donors after allogeneic stem cell transplantation. TCRdb re-analysed the RT-PCR reads in MiXCR, keeping a single row per CDR3 protein. The sample includes just under 20,000 distinct CDR3 sequences, roughly 4.5% of them seen just once. Sequenced material: blood, either unsorted or a sorted T cell fraction (not recorded which). Source of these receptors: a human donor who was either an allogeneic HSCT recipient or a stem cell or donor lymphocyte infusion donor (not recorded which). It is not recorded whose cells these are; they may come from a transplant donor.

CDR3 region: CAIRPTGGTEAFF. As DNA, the CDR3 is TGTGCCATTCGCCCGACAGGGGGCACTGAAGCTTTCTTT. The rearrangement uses TRBV6-1 and TRBJ1-1; 9 bases agree with TRBD1. CDR3 length equals 13 residues. After removal of 10 bases from V and 4 bases from J, the junction contained 7 bases not matched to a gene. In germline, CDR1 is MNHNS, CDR2 SASEGT.

The V gene is TRBV2, the J gene TRBJ1-3; the D gene is possibly TRBD1 (6 bases). The CDR3 runs to 14 residues. Trimming took off 5 bases at V and 4 bases at J, with 12 bases between the two ends. The V gene's germline CDR1 is SNHLY and CDR2 FYNNEI. In DNA form, the CDR3 reads TGTGCCAGCAGTCCACAGGGATCAGGAAACACCATATATTTT. As protein: CASSPQGSGNTIYF.

This clonotype was seen many times. V usage is TRBV13 and J usage is TRBJ2-7; no reliable D call. V lost 5 bases, J lost 6 bases, and 8 bases lay in between. This CDR3 is 11 amino acids long. Germline-derived CDR1 and CDR2 are PRHDT and FYEKMQ (reference sequence). The CDR3, as DNA: TGTGCCAGCAGCGACCAGTTCGAGCAGTACTTC. This encodes CASSDQFEQYF.

This clonotype has a count of ten or more. The gene calls are TRBV20-1 and TRBJ1-2; TRBD1 matches 7 bases. This CDR3 comprises 16 residues. V dropped 0 bases and J dropped 4; count of bases not matched to a gene: 11. The germline CDR1 and CDR2 sequences are DFQATT and SNEGSKA (reference sequence). The chain's CDR3 is CSARDGGRGPGYGYTF. In nucleotides, the CDR3 is TGCAGTGCTAGAGACGGGGGTAGGGGGCCTGGCTATGGCTACACCTTC.

The V gene is TRBV15, the J gene TRBJ2-7; weak D call: TRBD1 (6 bases). V was clipped by 3 bases and J by 4 bases, with 22 bases between them. The CDR3 is 17 amino acids. The germline gives CDR1 LNHNV, CDR2 YYDKDF (reference sequence). CDR3 DNA: TGTGCCACCAGCAGGGGACGTCAGAGACAGGTCTCATACGAGCAGTACTTC. Encoded protein: CATSRGRQRQVSYEQYF.

This clonotype came up many times. The rearrangement uses TRBV11-3 and TRBJ1-1; no definite D call. Germline values: CDR1 SGHNT, CDR2 YENEEA. With 1 base removed from V and 7 bases from J, the gap between germline ends came to 13 bases. The CDR3 is 14 amino acids. CDR3 amino acids: CASSLVGGVGEAFF. The CDR3 nucleotides are TGTGCCAGCAGCTTAGTTGGCGGGGTTGGTGAAGCTTTCTTT.

This clonotype appeared many times. The chain carries TRBV9 and TRBJ1-4; no definite D call. The CDR3 contains 15 residues. V lost 2 bases and J 4 bases, leaving 12 bases between the germline ends. The germline gives CDR1 SGDLS, CDR2 YYNGEE. CDR3 bases: TGTGCCAGCAGCGTCGGGGTGCCGGGTAATGAAAAACTGTTTTTT. Its protein product is CASSVGVPGNEKLFF.

This clonotype has a handful of counts. The chain recombines TRBV20-1 with TRBJ1-2; TRBD1 might be the D (6 bases). The V and J ends lost 0 bases and 7 bases respectively, with 24 bases between them. This CDR3 has 17 residues. The germline V gene encodes CDR1 DFQATT and CDR2 SNEGSKA (reference sequence). CDR3 loop: CSARDLRTARTRRGYTF. The DNA for the CDR3 is TGCAGTGCTAGAGATCTTAGGACAGCGAGAACTAGACGTGGCTACACCTTC.

This clonotype came up many times. This chain joins TRBV2 and TRBJ2-7; D is perhaps TRBD1 (6 bases). Germline loops: CDR1 SNHLY, CDR2 FYNNEI. Trimming removed 5 bases from V and 2 bases from J, with 13 bases in between. The CDR3 is made up of 14 amino acids. The CDR3 DNA sequence: TGTGCCAGCAGTTTAACAGGGAGAACCTACGAGCAGTACTTC. Protein sequence: CASSLTGRTYEQYF.

This clonotype was detected many times. The chain is built from TRBV10-3 and TRBJ1-6, with a tentative D call TRBD1 (6 bases). V lost 3 bases, J lost 6 bases, and 15 bases lay in between. This CDR3 is built from 16 residues. Germline CDR1 ENHRY, CDR2 SYGVKD. The CDR3 reads CAISDRGTRPNSPLHF. In DNA, the CDR3 is TGTGCCATCAGTGACCGTGGGACACGGCCTAATTCACCCCTCCACTTT.

The chain combines TRBV27 with TRBJ2-2; 10 bases line up with TRBD1. Trimming cost V 5 bases and J 1 base; bases outside gene matches: 13. CDR1 MNHEY and CDR2 SMNVEV come from the germline V gene (reference sequence). This CDR3 contains 19 residues. The CDR3 nucleotides are TGTGCCAGCAGTCCTTCGGGACAGGGGACGGGGATGAACACCGGGGAGCTGTTTTTT. It yields the protein CASSPSGQGTGMNTGELFF.

This clonotype appeared many times. The chain joins TRBV5-1 to TRBJ1-3; TRBD1 agrees at 8 bases. The junction had 3 bases not matched to a gene; V was cut back by 0 bases and J by 4 bases. The germline V gene encodes CDR1 SGHRS and CDR2 YFSETQ. This CDR3 comprises 15 residues. In DNA, the CDR3 is TGCGCCAGCAGCTTGGACAGGGGGTACGGAAACACCATATATTTT. It translates to CASSLDRGYGNTIYF.

This clonotype appeared many times. The V gene is TRBV2, the J gene TRBJ2-4, with D possibly TRBD2 on 6 matching bases. This CDR3 is 15 amino acids long. Trimming shortened V by 7 bases and J by 0 bases, and 13 bases separated the two germline ends. Germline CDR1 SNHLY, CDR2 FYNNEI. The CDR3 DNA reads as TGTGCCAGCACTAGGACTATCCTAGCCAAAAACATTCAGTACTTC. Its protein product is CASTRTILAKNIQYF.

The V gene is TRBV19, the J gene TRBJ1-1, with D unclear. V lost 5 bases and J 5 bases, leaving 18 bases between the germline ends. The CDR3 is made up of 15 amino acids. Germline loops: CDR1 LNHDA, CDR2 SQIVND (reference sequence). CDR3 sequence: CASSLGKPIKTEAFF. In DNA, the CDR3 is TGTGCCAGTAGTCTTGGCAAACCTATTAAGACTGAAGCTTTCTTT.

This clonotype appeared many times. The CDR3 reads CSARGSFVSGMGGGTQYF. As DNA, the CDR3 is TGCAGTGCTAGAGGAAGCTTCGTTAGCGGGATGGGGGGGGGGACCCAGTACTTC. This chain joins TRBV20-1 and TRBJ2-5; 8 bases agree with TRBD2. There are 18 residues in the CDR3. V lost 1 base to trimming and J lost 7 bases; unmatched junction nucleotides: 20. Germline CDR1 and CDR2: DFQATT and SNEGSKA (reference sequence).

This clonotype showed up many times. The chain recombines TRBV7-9 with TRBJ1-3, with TRBD1 as a possible D gene (5 bases). From germline, CDR1 is SEHNR and CDR2 FQNEAQ (reference sequence). The CDR3 sequence is 13 residues long. The V end was cut by 5 bases, the J end by 4 bases, with 9 bases between. For the CDR3, the DNA is TGTGCCAGCAGCCACCGACAGGGAAACACCATATATTTT. Translated: CASSHRQGNTIYF.

This clonotype was detected a few times. The genes are TRBV28 and TRBJ1-2; 7 bases are shared with TRBD1. V shed 4 bases, J shed 5 bases, and the junction held 10 bases outside the gene matches. Germline CDR1 and CDR2: MDHEN and SYDVKM. This CDR3 is built from 15 residues. Written as DNA, the CDR3 is TGTGCCAGCAGTTCACAGGGGCGGGCTGGGTATGGCTACACCTTC. Protein: CASSSQGRAGYGYTF.

This clonotype was seen repeatedly, ten times or more. The V gene is TRBV20-1, the J gene TRBJ1-2; 7 positions match TRBD1. Germline CDR1 DFQATT, CDR2 SNEGSKA (reference sequence). V shed 6 bases and J 3 bases; nucleotides not matched to a gene: 7. This CDR3 has 13 residues. In nucleotides, the CDR3 is TGCAGTGCGGGTGAGGGGGCGGACTATGGCTACACCTTC. Its protein product is CSAGEGADYGYTF.

In its sample, this clonotype was seen many times. Germline and junction disagree at one end, which may indicate a read error. The CDR3 reads CASSLMENQPQHF. DNA for the CDR3: TGTGCTAGCAGCTTAATGGAGAATCAGCCCCAGCATTTT. The chain joins TRBV7-7 to TRBJ1-5; D is uncertain. CDR1 and CDR2 (germline): SSHAT, FNYEAQ (reference sequence). The CDR3 is 13 residues long. The entire variable domain, with the rest obtained from reference TRBV7-7 and TRBJ1-5, is as follows: GAGVSQSPRYKVTKRGQDVTLRCDPISSHATLYWYQQALGQGPEFLTYFNYEAQPDKSGLPSDRFSAERPEGSISTLTIQRTEQRDSAMYRCASSLMENQPQHFGDGTRLSIL.

This clonotype was observed at least ten times. The V call is TRBV20-1, the J call TRBJ2-1, with TRBD2 matching over 7 bases. Germline V gene lookup returns CDR1 DFQATT and CDR2 SNEGSKA (reference sequence). V shed 2 bases, J shed 9 bases, and the junction held 10 bases outside the gene matches. The CDR3 spans 14 residues. The CDR3: CSARNRDYQGEQFF. CDR3 nucleotide sequence: TGCAGTGCTAGAAACCGGGACTATCAGGGTGAGCAGTTCTTC.

This clonotype was recorded a few times. The V call is TRBV7-6, the J call TRBJ2-7, with D possibly TRBD2 on 5 matching bases. The CDR3 covers 18 residues. V was trimmed by 5 bases and J by 6 bases, leaving 29 bases between them. Germline V gene lookup returns CDR1 SGHVS and CDR2 FNYEAQ. The CDR3 loop reads CASSKTAIGLGSLSEQYF. CDR3 nucleotides: TGTGCCAGCAGCAAAACTGCGATAGGACTGGGCTCTCTCTCCGAGCAGTACTTC. The full variable domain, in which reference TRBV7-6 and TRBJ2-7 provide the parts outside the CDR3, is GAGVSQSPRYKVTKRGQDVALRCDPISGHVSLYWYRQALGQGPEFLTYFNYEAQQDKSGLPNDRFSAERPEGSISTLTIQRTEQRDSAMYRCASSKTAIGLGSLSEQYFGPGTRLTVT.

The chain recombines TRBV28 with TRBJ2-7, with 7 nucleotides matching TRBD1. Germline lookup yields CDR1 MDHEN and CDR2 SYDVKM. V lost 3 bases and J lost 2; bases outside the gene matches: 10. The CDR3 spans 16 residues. The CDR3 protein is CASSFQGGQGAYEQYF. CDR3 nucleotide sequence: TGTGCCAGCAGTTTTCAGGGCGGGCAGGGGGCCTACGAGCAGTACTTC.

This clonotype came up many times. V is TRBV9 and J is TRBJ1-6; no definite D call. The germline V and J ends were trimmed by 1 base and 5 bases, with 7 bases remaining between them. Germline V gene data show CDR1 as SGDLS and CDR2 as YYNGEE. The CDR3 length is 14 residues. CDR3 sequence (DNA): TGTGCCAGCAGCGTAAGCCAGCATAATTCACCCCTCCACTTT. Protein product: CASSVSQHNSPLHF. The variable domain in full, completed from reference TRBV9 and TRBJ1-6, reads DSGVTQTPKHLITATGQRVTLRCSPRSGDLSVYWYQQSLDQGLQFLIQYYNGEERAKGNILERFSAQQFPDLHSELNLSSLELGDSALYFCASSVSQHNSPLHFGNGTRLTVT.

This clonotype has at least ten counts. The chain is built from TRBV4-2 and TRBJ2-6, with 10 bases that match TRBD1. After removal of 2 bases from V and 1 base from J, the junction contained 5 bases not matched to a gene. Germline CDR1 reads LGHNA; CDR2 reads YNFKEQ. The CDR3 is 18 residues long. CDR3 sequence: CASSQPGQGISGANVLTF. In nucleotides, the CDR3 is TGTGCCAGCAGCCAACCGGGACAGGGGATATCTGGGGCCAACGTCCTGACTTTC.

A few counts support this clonotype. This chain uses TRBV28 with TRBJ2-2; D unclear. The CDR3 consists of 14 residues. Per germline, CDR1 MDHEN and CDR2 SYDVKM. V dropped 5 bases and J dropped 5 bases, with 12 bases sitting between them. The CDR3 DNA sequence: TGTGCCAGCAGTCGACTCCCCCCGACCGGGGAGCTGTTTTTT. Its protein product is CASSRLPPTGELFF. The full variable domain, completed using reference TRBV28 and TRBJ2-2, is DVKVTQSSRYLVKRTGEKVFLECVQDMDHENMFWYRQDPGLGLRLIYFSYDVKMKEKGDIPEGYSVSREKKERFSLILESASTNQTSMYLCASSRLPPTGELFFGEGSRLTVL.